These 6 T cell receptor beta chains originate from one sample sequenced in a study of immune evolution from preneoplasia to lung adenocarcinoma (dated by TCRdb to the early 2020s). Preparation of the library involved the immunoSEQ multiplex PCR assay. Here the immuneACCESS table is served through TCRdb, limited to in-frame sequences with V and J called. Missing clones are a known gap in these copies; in checked studies unresolved V genes cover under half, and the rest lacks a known reason. The table for this sample lists about 4,000 clones; roughly 80% of them were counted only once. Together, the top ten hold 8.8% of the sample. The sequenced sample consisted of FFPE adjacent normal lung tissue. Receptor source: a person aged 70 to 79 with lung adenocarcinoma.

This rearrangement joins TRBV19 to TRBJ1-2; maybe TRBD1 (6 bases). Germline V gene data show CDR1 as LNHDA and CDR2 as SQIVND (reference sequence). The CDR3 covers 15 residues. V dropped 5 bases and J dropped 6 bases, with 19 bases sitting between them. The CDR3 DNA reads as TGTGCCAGTAGTTCCCGAGGAATCAGGGGCAATGGCTACACCTTC. Translation gives CASSSRGIRGNGYTF.

The gene calls are TRBV28 and TRBJ1-2; TRBD1 might be the D (6 bases). The CDR3 is made up of 13 amino acids. Germline CDR1 is MDHEN and CDR2 is SYDVKM. V lost 6 bases and J 5 bases, leaving 13 bases between the germline ends. The CDR3 nucleotides are TGTGCCAGCAGGTCGGGACACCGGTATGGCTACACCTTC. Protein product: CASRSGHRYGYTF.

This clone has just one count. The J gene is TRBJ2-3, the V gene TRBV10-1; maybe TRBD1 (6 bases). This CDR3 comprises 16 residues. The germline V gene encodes CDR1 WNHNN and CDR2 SYGVQD (reference sequence). V lost 3 bases and J lost 2, with 15 bases in between. As DNA, the CDR3 is TGCGCCAGCAGTGAAGCAGGGGCCCACTTCACAGATACGCAGTATTTT. It translates to CASSEAGAHFTDTQYF.

This clone has just one count. The rearrangement uses TRBV6-6 and TRBJ1-1; no definite D call. CDR1 and CDR2 (germline): MNHNY, SVGAGI (reference sequence). V lost 0 bases and J 1 base, leaving 9 bases between the germline ends. This CDR3 is 15 amino acids long. In DNA, the CDR3 is TGTGCCAGCAGTTACTCGGTTTTATCGAACACTGAAGCTTTCTTT. It translates to CASSYSVLSNTEAFF.

The gene calls are TRBV6-4 and TRBJ1-1, with a tentative D call TRBD1 (5 bases). The CDR3 has 15 amino acids. V was clipped by 7 bases and J by 4 bases, with 19 bases between them. CDR1 is MRHNA, CDR2 SNTAGT, per germline. CDR3 nucleotides: TGTGCCAGCACCTCAGAACCGGGACGTATCACTGAAGCTTTCTTT. It specifies CASTSEPGRITEAFF.

The V gene is TRBV6-5, the J gene TRBJ1-1, with a weak D call TRBD1 (5 bases). Trimming pared 6 bases from V and 7 bases from J, leaving 12 bases between. CDR3 length: 12 amino acids. The germline gives CDR1 MNHEY, CDR2 SVGAGI. CDR3 residues: CASRGGGHEAFF. The CDR3 DNA sequence: TGTGCCAGCAGGGGGGGAGGCCATGAAGCTTTCTTT.